The T cell receptor beta chain under discussion was sequenced for a study of regulatory T cells in long-lasting Graves disease. This CDR3 is 16 amino acids long. In germline, CDR1 is DFQATT, CDR2 SNEGSKA (reference sequence). Regarding time point: newly diagnosed GD, antithyroid drugs for less than 3 months. The TCR library was made from RNA that had been extracted from PBMCs in TRIzol. Arm-PCR of CDR3 regions with iRepertoire HTBI primers generated TCR beta libraries. TCRdb reprocessed the multiplex PCR reads via MiXCR and lists one record per CDR3 protein. In the table there are some 400,000 distinct CDR3 sequences, around 14% of which are singletons. In addition, the sample was reused for a study of T cells in Graves' hyperthyroidism and ophthalmopathy.

The source of this sequence is a woman in her thirties with Graves disease. The sample consisted of peripheral blood mononuclear cells (PBMCs), taken at new diagnosis, from a patient treated with antithyroid drugs. This rearrangement joins TRBV20-1 to TRBJ2-3; 10 bases are shared with TRBD2. The CDR3 nucleotides read TGCAGCGCCCGGCGGCTAGCGGGAGTGGGGGCAGATACGCAGTATTTT. Its translation is CSARRLAGVGADTQYF.